The rows below give T cell receptor beta chains drawn from one sample of a study of T cell responses to AZD1222 COVID-19 vaccine. Sequencing used immunoSEQ multiplex PCR; TCRdb keeps in-frame clones, though not all of them. Among 55,000 to 90,000 clones listed, roughly 89% were seen once. Sequenced here: peripheral blood, sampled on day 0 of AZD1222 vaccination. All receptors come from an adult in good health. Both conserved end residues are part of each CDR3. The order of the fields is V gene, clone size, J gene, D gene, CDR3 DNA, CDR3 protein. The D gene is left open where the match is weak. Not all rows give a size; the values are once, few, many and, for expanded clones, a class.

TRBV30	once	TRBJ2-3	NA	TGTGCCTGGAGTGTACCAGATACGCAGTATTTT	CAWSVPDTQYF
TRBV7-3	NA	TRBJ2-7	TRBD2	TGTGCCAGCAGCTTAGGGGTAGCGGGGGACTACGAGCAGTACTTC	CASSLGVAGDYEQYF
TRBV5-1	NA	TRBJ1-4	NA	TGCGCCAGCAGCTTCTCAGGGCTTGGTGAAAAACTGTTTTTT	CASSFSGLGEKLFF
TRBV7-3	NA	TRBJ2-2	NA	TGTGCCAGCAGCTCCGGGAACCGGGAGCTGTTTTTT	CASSSGNRELFF
TRBV19	NA	TRBJ1-2	NA	TGTGCCAGTAGTATTGGCACAGAGTATGGCTACACCTTC	CASSIGTEYGYTF
TRBV20-1	NA	TRBJ1-5	NA	TGCAGTGCTAGTGCTGACGTTCAGCCCCAGCATTTT	CSASADVQPQHF
TRBV7-9	NA	TRBJ1-4	TRBD1	TGTGCCAGCAGCCCACAGGGGGCTGCAACTAATGAAAAACTGTTTTTT	CASSPQGAATNEKLFF
TRBV24-1	once	TRBJ2-1	NA	TGTGCCACCAGTGGGGCAGGGTCCTACAATGAGCAGTTCTTC	CATSGAGSYNEQFF
TRBV7-9	NA	TRBJ2-7	NA	TGTGCCAGCAGCTTAGACGGAACCTACGAGCAGTACTTC	CASSLDGTYEQYF
TRBV5-1	NA	TRBJ2-3	TRBD1	TGCGCCAGCAGCTCAAGGCCTGGGACAGGTCTACCTCGCACAGATACGCAGTATTTT	CASSSRPGTGLPRTDTQYF
TRBV24-1	NA	TRBJ1-1	NA	TGTGCCACCAGTGATTCAGGGGTCGGGGACACTGAAGCTTTCTTT	CATSDSGVGDTEAFF
TRBV10-2	NA	TRBJ1-2	NA	TGCGCCAGGATCGGCAGGGGACCTAACTATGGCTACACCTTC	CARIGRGPNYGYTF
TRBV7-2	NA	TRBJ2-7	NA	TGTGCCAGCAGCCACCGAGACAGCGCCTACGAGCAGTACTTC	CASSHRDSAYEQYF
TRBV18	NA	TRBJ1-4	NA	TGTGCCAGCTCCCCTATATGGGGCCGAGAAAAACTGTTTTTT	CASSPIWGREKLFF